This T cell receptor beta chain was found in a study of early T cells in non-severe SARS-CoV-2 infection. Across the whole study: With bulk RNA from unsorted whole blood as input, sequencing yielded unpaired chains.

Attachment of unique molecular identifiers was made to individual cDNA molecules. TCRdb fed the 5' RACE reads into MiXCR, producing one record per CDR3 protein. The sample yields about 21,000 distinct CDR3 sequences, 5% to 6% seen once. The sample holds a few counts of this clonotype. Germline CDR1 reads KGHSH; CDR2 reads LQKENI. The CDR3 covers 16 residues. Trimming shortened V by 1 base and J by 0 bases, and 10 bases separated the two germline ends. The sequence was obtained from an adult who was a healthcare worker with PCR-confirmed SARS-CoV-2 infection or an uninfected control (not recorded which). The sequences come from whole blood, collected at baseline. The rearrangement joins TRBV18 to TRBJ2-1; D may match TRBD1 or TRBD2 (5 bases each). The CDR3 is CASSPREGLSYNEQFF. CDR3 DNA: TGTGCCAGCTCACCACGAGAGGGGCTCTCCTACAATGAGCAGTTCTTC.